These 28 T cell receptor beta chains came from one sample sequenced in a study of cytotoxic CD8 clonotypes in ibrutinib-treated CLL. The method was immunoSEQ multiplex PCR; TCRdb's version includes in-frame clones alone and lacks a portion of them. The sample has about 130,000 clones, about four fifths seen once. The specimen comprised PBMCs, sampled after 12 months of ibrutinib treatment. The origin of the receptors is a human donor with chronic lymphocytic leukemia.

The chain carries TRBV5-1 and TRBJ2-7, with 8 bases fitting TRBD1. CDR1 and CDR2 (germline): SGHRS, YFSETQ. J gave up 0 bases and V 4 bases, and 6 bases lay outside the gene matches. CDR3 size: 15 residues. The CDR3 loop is CASSPRTGSSYEQYF. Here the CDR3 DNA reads TGCGCCAGCAGCCCGAGGACAGGGAGCTCCTACGAGCAGTACTTC.

The CDR3 protein is CATTQTGFQQYF. The CDR3 bases are TGTGCCACCACGCAGACAGGGTTCCAGCAGTACTTC. The chain has TRBV6-1 and TRBJ2-7, with TRBD1 matching over 7 bases. The CDR3 extends over 12 amino acids. Trimming removed 10 bases from V and 8 bases from J; junction bases left unmatched: 11. Per the germline V gene, CDR1 is MNHNS and CDR2 is SASEGT.

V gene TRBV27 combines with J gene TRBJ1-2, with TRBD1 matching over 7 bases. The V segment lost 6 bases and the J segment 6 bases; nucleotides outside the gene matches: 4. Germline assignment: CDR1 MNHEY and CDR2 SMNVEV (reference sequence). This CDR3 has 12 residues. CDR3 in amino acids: CASSPGTDGYTF. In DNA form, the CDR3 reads TGTGCCAGCAGCCCCGGGACAGATGGCTACACCTTC.

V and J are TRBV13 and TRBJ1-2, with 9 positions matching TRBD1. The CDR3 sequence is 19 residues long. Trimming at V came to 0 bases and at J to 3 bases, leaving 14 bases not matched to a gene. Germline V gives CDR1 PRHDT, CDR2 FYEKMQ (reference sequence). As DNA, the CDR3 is TGTGCCAGCAGCTTAGGTTGGGGGCCCGGGACAGGGAACGACTATGGCTACACCTTC. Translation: CASSLGWGPGTGNDYGYTF.

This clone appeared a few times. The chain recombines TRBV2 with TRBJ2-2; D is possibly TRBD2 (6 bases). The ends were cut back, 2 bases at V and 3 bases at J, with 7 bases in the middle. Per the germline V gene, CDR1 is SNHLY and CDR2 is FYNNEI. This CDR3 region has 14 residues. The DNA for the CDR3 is TGTGCCAGCAGTGAATGGGGGGACACCGGGGAGCTGTTTTTT. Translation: CASSEWGDTGELFF.

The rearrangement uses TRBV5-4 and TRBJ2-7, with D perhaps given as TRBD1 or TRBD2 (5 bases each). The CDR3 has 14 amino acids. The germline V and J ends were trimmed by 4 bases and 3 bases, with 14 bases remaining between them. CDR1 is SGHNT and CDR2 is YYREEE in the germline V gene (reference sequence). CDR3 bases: TGTGCCAGCAGCATCGCCGGGACCCACTACGAGCAGTACTTC. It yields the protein CASSIAGTHYEQYF.

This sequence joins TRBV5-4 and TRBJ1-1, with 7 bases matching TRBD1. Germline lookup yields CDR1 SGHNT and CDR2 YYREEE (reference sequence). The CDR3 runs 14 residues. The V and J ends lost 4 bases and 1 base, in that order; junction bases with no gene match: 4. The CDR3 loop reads CASSKGQKNTEAFF. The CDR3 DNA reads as TGTGCCAGCAGCAAGGGACAGAAGAACACTGAAGCTTTCTTT. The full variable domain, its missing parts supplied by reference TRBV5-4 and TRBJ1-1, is ETGVTQSPTHLIKTRGQQVTLRCSSQSGHNTVSWYQQALGQGPQFIFQYYREEENGRGNFPPRFSGLQFPNYSSELNVNALELDDSALYLCASSKGQKNTEAFFGQGTRLTVV.

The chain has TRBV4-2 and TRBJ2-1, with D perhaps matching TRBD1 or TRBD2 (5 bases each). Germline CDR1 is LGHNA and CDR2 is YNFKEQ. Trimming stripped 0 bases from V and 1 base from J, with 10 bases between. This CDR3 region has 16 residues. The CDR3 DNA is TGTGCCAGCAGCCAAGATTGGGACCGGTCCTACAATGAGCAGTTCTTC. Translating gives CASSQDWDRSYNEQFF.

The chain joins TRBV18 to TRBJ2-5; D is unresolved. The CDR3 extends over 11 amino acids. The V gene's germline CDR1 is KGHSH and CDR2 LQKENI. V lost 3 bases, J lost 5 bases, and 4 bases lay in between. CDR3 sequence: CASSPGETQYF. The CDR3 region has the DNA TGTGCCAGCTCACCGGGGGAGACCCAGTACTTC.

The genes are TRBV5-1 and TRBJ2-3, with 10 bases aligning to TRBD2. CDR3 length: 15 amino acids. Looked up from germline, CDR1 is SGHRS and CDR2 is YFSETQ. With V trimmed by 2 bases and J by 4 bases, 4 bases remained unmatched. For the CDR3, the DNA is TGCGCCAGCAGCTTCAGCGGGAGGGCCGCAGATACGCAGTATTTT. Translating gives CASSFSGRAADTQYF.

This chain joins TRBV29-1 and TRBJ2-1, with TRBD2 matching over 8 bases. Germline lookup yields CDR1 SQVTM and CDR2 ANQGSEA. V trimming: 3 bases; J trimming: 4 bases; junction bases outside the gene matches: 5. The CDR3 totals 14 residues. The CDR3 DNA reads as TGCAGCGTTGAGTTAGCGGGATCTTACAATGAGCAGTTCTTC. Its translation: CSVELAGSYNEQFF.

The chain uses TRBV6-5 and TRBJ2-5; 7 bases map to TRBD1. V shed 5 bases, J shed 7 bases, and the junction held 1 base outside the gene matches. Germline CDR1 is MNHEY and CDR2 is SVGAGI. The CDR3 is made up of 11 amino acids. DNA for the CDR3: TGTGCCAGCAGTCGACAGGGGACCCAGTACTTC. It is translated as CASSRQGTQYF.

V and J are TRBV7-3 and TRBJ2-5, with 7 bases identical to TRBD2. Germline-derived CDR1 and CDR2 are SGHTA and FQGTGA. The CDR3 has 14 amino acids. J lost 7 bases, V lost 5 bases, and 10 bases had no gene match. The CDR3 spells CASSPAGRRGTQYF. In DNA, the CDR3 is TGTGCCAGCAGCCCAGCGGGACGACGGGGGACCCAGTACTTC.

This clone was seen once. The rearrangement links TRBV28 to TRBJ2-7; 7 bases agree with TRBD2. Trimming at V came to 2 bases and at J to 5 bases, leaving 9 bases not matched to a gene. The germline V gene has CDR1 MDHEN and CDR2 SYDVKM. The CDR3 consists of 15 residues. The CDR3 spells CASSLAGALRDEQYF. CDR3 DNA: TGTGCCAGCAGTTTAGCGGGAGCCCTTCGAGACGAGCAGTACTTC.

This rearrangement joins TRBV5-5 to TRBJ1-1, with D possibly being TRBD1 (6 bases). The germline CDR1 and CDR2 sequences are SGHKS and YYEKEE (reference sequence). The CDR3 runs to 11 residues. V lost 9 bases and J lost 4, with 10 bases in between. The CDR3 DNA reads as TGTGCCACAGCAGGGGTCACTGAAGCTTTCTTT. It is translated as CATAGVTEAFF.

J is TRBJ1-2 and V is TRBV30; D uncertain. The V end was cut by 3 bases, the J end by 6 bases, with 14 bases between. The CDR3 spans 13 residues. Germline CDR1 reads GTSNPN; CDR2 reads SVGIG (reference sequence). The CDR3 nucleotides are TGTGCCTGGAGCCGCGGGGAAGTGAATGGCTACACCTTC. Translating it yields CAWSRGEVNGYTF.

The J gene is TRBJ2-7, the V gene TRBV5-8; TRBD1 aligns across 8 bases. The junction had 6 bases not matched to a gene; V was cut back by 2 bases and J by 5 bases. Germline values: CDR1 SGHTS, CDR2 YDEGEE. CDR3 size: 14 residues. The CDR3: CASSFRDRPHEQYF. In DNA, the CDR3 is TGTGCCAGCAGCTTCCGGGACAGGCCCCACGAGCAGTACTTC.

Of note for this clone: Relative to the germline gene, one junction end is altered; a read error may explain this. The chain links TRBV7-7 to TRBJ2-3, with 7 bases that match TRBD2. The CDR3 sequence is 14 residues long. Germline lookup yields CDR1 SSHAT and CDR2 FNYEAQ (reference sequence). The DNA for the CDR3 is TGTGCTAGCAGCTTTAGCGGGCCCACAGATACGCAGTATTTT. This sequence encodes CASSFSGPTDTQYF.

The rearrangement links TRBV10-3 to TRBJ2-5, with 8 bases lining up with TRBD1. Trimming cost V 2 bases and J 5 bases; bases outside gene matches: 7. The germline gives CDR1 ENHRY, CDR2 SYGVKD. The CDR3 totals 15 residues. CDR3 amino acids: CAISEATGVEETQYF. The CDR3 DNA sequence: TGTGCCATCAGTGAGGCGACAGGGGTGGAGGAGACCCAGTACTTC.

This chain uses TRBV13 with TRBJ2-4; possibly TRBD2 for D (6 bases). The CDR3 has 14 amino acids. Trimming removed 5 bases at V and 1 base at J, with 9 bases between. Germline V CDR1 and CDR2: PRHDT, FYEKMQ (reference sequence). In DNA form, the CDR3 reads TGTGCCAGCAGCCGAGGAGGGGCCAAAAACATTCAGTACTTC. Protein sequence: CASSRGGAKNIQYF.

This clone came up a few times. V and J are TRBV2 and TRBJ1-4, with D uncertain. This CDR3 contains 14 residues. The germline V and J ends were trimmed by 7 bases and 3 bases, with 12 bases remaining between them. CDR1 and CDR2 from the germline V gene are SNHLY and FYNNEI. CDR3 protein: CASTLGRANEKLFF. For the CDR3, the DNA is TGTGCCAGCACTCTGGGGAGGGCTAATGAAAAACTGTTTTTT.

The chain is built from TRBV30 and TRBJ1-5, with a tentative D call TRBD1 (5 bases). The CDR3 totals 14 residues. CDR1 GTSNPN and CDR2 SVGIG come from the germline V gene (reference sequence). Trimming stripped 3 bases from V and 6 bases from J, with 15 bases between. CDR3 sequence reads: CAWSRGRGSQPQHF. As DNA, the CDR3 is TGTGCCTGGAGCAGAGGCCGGGGGTCTCAGCCCCAGCATTTT.

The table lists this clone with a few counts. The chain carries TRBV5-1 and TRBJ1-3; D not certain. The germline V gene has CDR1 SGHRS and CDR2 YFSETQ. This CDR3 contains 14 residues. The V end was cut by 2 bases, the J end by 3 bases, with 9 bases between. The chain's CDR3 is CASSLISGGNTIYF. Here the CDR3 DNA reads TGCGCCAGCAGCTTAATTTCGGGTGGAAACACCATATATTTT.

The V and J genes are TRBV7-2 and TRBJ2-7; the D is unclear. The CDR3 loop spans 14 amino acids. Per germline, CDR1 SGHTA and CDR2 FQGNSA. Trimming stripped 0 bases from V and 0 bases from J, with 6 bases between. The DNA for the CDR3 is TGTGCCAGCAGCTTAGCGGCAGACTCCTACGAGCAGTACTTC. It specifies CASSLAADSYEQYF.

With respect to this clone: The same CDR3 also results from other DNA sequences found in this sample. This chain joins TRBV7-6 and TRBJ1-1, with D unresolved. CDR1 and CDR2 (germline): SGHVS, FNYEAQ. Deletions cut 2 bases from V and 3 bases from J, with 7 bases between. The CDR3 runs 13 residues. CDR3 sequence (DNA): TGTGCCAGCAGCTTATCAGGCGACACTGAAGCTTTCTTT. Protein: CASSLSGDTEAFF.

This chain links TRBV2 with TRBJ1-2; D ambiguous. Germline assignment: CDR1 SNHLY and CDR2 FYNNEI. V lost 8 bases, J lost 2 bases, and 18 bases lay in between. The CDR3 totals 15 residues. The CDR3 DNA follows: TGTGCCAGCCCGAAGGTGGCAGAAAAGAACTATGGCTACACCTTC. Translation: CASPKVAEKNYGYTF.

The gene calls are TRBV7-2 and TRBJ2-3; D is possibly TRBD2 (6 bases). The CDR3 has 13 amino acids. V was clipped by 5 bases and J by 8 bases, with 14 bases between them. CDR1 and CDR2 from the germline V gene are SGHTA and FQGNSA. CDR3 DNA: TGTGCCAGCAGCCAAAATAAGGGAGGTACGCAGTATTTT. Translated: CASSQNKGGTQYF.

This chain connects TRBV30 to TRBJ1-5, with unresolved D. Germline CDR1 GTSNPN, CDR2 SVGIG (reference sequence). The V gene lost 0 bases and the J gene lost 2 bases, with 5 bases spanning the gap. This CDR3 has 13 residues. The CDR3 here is CAWSVEGNQPQHF. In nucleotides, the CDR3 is TGTGCCTGGAGTGTTGAGGGCAATCAGCCCCAGCATTTT.